This T cell receptor beta chain was profiled in a study of shared clonotypes between healthy human individuals. The repertoire was sequenced with immunoSEQ multiplex PCR; TCRdb's copy has only in-frame clones and lacks some. The repertoire holds roughly 2 million clones, with more than 90% as singletons. Donors, healthy HIV-negative adults, lacked recent acute infections or vaccinations. Germline CDR1 reads SQVTM; CDR2 reads ANQGSEA. Trimming removed 7 bases from V and 2 bases from J; junction bases left unmatched: 3. The CDR3 consists of 13 residues. The chain links TRBV29-1 to TRBJ2-3, with 10 bases that match TRBD2. This TCR came from a young man in good health. Input material: naive CD4+ T cells sorted from blood. Subset reported: CD45RA+ positively selected. The CDR3 spells CSATSGNTDTQYF. For the CDR3, the DNA is TGCAGCGCCACTAGCGGGAACACAGATACGCAGTATTTT.